Listed here are 3 T cell receptor beta chains from one sample, sequenced in a study of blood T cell repertoires in COVID-19. Using immunoSEQ multiplex PCR, the repertoire was profiled, and TCRdb retains in-frame clones only, with some absent. The sample includes 100,000 or so clones, about 91% of them seen just once. The sequenced sample consisted of peripheral blood. These receptors were obtained from a human donor in a cohort sampled during active COVID-19.

The V gene is TRBV9, the J gene TRBJ2-7; D not resolved. The V and J ends lost 2 bases and 4 bases respectively, with 16 bases between them. The CDR3 extends over 15 amino acids. CDR1 is SGDLS and CDR2 is YYNGEE in the germline V gene. The CDR3 spells CASSVSPTGGYEQYF. DNA of the CDR3: TGTGCCAGCAGCGTCAGTCCTACGGGTGGATACGAGCAGTACTTC.

J is TRBJ2-7 and V is TRBV4-3; D is perhaps TRBD1 (6 bases). The CDR3 extends over 14 amino acids. With 4 bases removed from V and 6 bases from J, the gap between germline ends came to 16 bases. The germline CDR1 and CDR2 sequences are LGHNA and YSLEER. The CDR3 region has the DNA TGCGCCAGCAGCCCCCTTCACGGACAGCCCGAGCAGTACTTC. Residues: CASSPLHGQPEQYF.

This clone was counted ten times or more. This chain connects TRBV6-2 or TRBV6-3 to TRBJ2-7; the match to TRBD2 covers 10 bases. This CDR3 has 18 amino acids. The V gene end was trimmed by 0 bases and the J gene end by 7 bases; junction bases not matched to a gene: 15. In germline, CDR1 is MNHEY, CDR2 SVGEGT. CDR3 region: CASSYSSSGRAILWEQYF. The CDR3, as DNA: TGTGCCAGCAGTTACTCTTCGAGCGGGAGGGCCATTCTCTGGGAGCAGTACTTC.